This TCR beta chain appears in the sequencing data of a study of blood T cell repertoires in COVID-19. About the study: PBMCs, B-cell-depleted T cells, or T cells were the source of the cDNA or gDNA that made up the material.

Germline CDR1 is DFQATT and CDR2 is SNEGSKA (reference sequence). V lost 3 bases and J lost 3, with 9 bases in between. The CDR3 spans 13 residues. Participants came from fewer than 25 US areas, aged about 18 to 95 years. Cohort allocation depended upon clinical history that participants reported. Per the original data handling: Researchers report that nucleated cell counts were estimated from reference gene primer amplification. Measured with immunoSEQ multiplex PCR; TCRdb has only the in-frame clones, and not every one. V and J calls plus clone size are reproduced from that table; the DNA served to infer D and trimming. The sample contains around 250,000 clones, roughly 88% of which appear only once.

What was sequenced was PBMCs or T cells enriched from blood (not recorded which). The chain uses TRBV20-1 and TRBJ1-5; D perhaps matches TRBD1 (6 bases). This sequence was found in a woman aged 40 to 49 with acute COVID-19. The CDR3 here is CSASRGSNQPQHF. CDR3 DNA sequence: TGCAGTGCTAGTAGGGGGTCCAATCAGCCCCAGCATTTT.